This T cell receptor beta chain comes out of a study of blood T cell repertoires in COVID-19. Across the whole study: Nucleic acid was either cDNA or gDNA, and it came from T cells, B-cell-depleted T cells, or PBMCs.

Here immunoSEQ multiplex PCR was the method, and the copy in TCRdb shows in-frame clones only, minus some. The table lists about 250,000 clones, roughly 80% of them singletons. This receptor was taken from a man aged 80 or over with acute or convalescent COVID-19. The sample taken for sequencing was peripheral blood.

Written as DNA, the CDR3 is TGTGCCAGTGGGACTAGCGGAATCAATGAGCAGTTCTTC. It codes for CASGTSGINEQFF. The chain uses TRBV19 and TRBJ2-1, with 11 bases identical to TRBD2. The germline V gene has CDR1 LNHDA and CDR2 SQIVND (reference sequence). Trimming cost V 8 bases and J 6 bases; bases outside gene matches: 3. The CDR3 has 13 amino acids.